The 10 T cell receptor beta chains in this list originate from one sample, sequenced in a study of T cell changes during pregnancy in multiple sclerosis. The table came from immunoSEQ multiplex PCR; TCRdb's copy has only in-frame clones and leaves some out. The profile shows around 30,000 clones, 90% of them singletons. This sample comprised CD8+ T cells from peripheral blood mononuclear cells, obtained in the second trimester of pregnancy. The source is a female donor with multiple sclerosis, enrolled in a pregnancy study.

This clone was detected once. In DNA form, the CDR3 reads TGTGCCAGCAGTTTCTCCCCGGGACAGGCTGGCTCCTACAATGAGCAGTTCTTC. Translated: CASSFSPGQAGSYNEQFF. The chain is built from TRBV27 and TRBJ2-1; 8 nucleotides agree with TRBD1. This CDR3 comprises 18 residues. V was pared by 3 bases and J by 0 bases, with 10 bases of the junction left unmatched. Looked up from germline, CDR1 is MNHEY and CDR2 is SMNVEV (reference sequence).

The chain joins TRBV19 to TRBJ1-1; D is unclear. Germline CDR1 and CDR2: LNHDA and SQIVND (reference sequence). The germline V and J ends were trimmed by 9 bases and 6 bases, with 17 bases remaining between them. The CDR3 totals 13 residues. Here the CDR3 reads CASVPGQWAEAFF. CDR3 nucleotides: TGTGCCAGCGTTCCGGGTCAGTGGGCTGAAGCTTTCTTT.

The CDR3 sequence: CASSQFFGGNQPQHF. In nucleotides, the CDR3 is TGCGCCAGCAGCCAATTTTTCGGGGGGAATCAGCCCCAGCATTTT. The chain uses TRBV4-3 and TRBJ1-5, with a possible D match to TRBD1 (5 bases). This CDR3 region has 15 residues. The V and J ends lost 2 bases and 4 bases respectively, with 12 bases between them. The V gene's germline CDR1 is LGHNA and CDR2 YSLEER.

This clone was observed once. The chain employs TRBV28 and TRBJ2-3; tentatively, D is TRBD1 (6 bases). The germline CDR1 and CDR2 sequences are MDHEN and SYDVKM. The V and J ends lost 3 bases and 0 bases respectively, with 16 bases between them. The CDR3 consists of 17 residues. CDR3 amino acids: CASSFPLTGTSTDTQYF. The CDR3 nucleotides read TGTGCCAGCAGTTTCCCCCTGACAGGAACCAGCACAGATACGCAGTATTTT.

This clone was counted a single time. The rearrangement joins TRBV25-1 to TRBJ2-7, with D possibly matching TRBD2 (5 bases). V was clipped by 7 bases and J by 5 bases, with 18 bases between them. Germline assignment: CDR1 MGHDK and CDR2 SYGVNS. The CDR3 contains 14 residues. The CDR3 region has the DNA TGTGCCAGCACCGGCCGGGGTTCCCACCACGAGCAGTACTTC. Protein: CASTGRGSHHEQYF.

The V and J genes are TRBV7-9 and TRBJ2-7; D is unresolved. This CDR3 comprises 16 residues. V was pared by 1 base and J by 0 bases, with 13 bases between. Germline CDR1 is SEHNR and CDR2 is FQNEAQ (reference sequence). The CDR3 sequence is CASSLDPRNPSYEQYF. CDR3 sequence (DNA): TGTGCCAGCAGCTTAGACCCGCGCAACCCCTCCTACGAGCAGTACTTC.

The chain couples TRBV6-5 to TRBJ1-1; 10 bases are shared with TRBD1. V shed 6 bases, J shed 4 bases, and the junction held 5 bases outside the gene matches. The CDR3 is 14 amino acids. Germline CDR1 MNHEY, CDR2 SVGAGI. CDR3 in amino acids: CASSTGQGSTEAFF. The CDR3 DNA is TGTGCCAGCAGCACGGGACAGGGGAGCACTGAAGCTTTCTTT.

The chain links TRBV30 to TRBJ2-1; the match to TRBD2 covers 8 bases. J lost 0 bases, V lost 4 bases, and 8 bases had no gene match. The CDR3 runs 16 residues. CDR1 and CDR2 from the germline V gene are GTSNPN and SVGIG (reference sequence). CDR3 loop: CAWKREGGSSYNEQFF. The CDR3 DNA reads TGTGCCTGGAAACGGGAGGGAGGGAGCTCCTACAATGAGCAGTTCTTC. Supplemented by reference TRBV30 and TRBJ2-1, the full variable domain reads SQTIHQWPATLVQPVGSPLSLECTVEGTSNPNLYWYRQAAGRGLQLLFYSVGIGQISSEVPQNLSASRPQDRQFILSSKKLLLSDSGFYLCAWKREGGSSYNEQFFGPGTRLTVL.

This rearrangement joins TRBV7-6 to TRBJ2-7; TRBD2 is a possible D gene (6 bases). The CDR3 loop spans 20 amino acids. V was clipped by 5 bases and J by 5 bases, with 34 bases between them. CDR1 is SGHVS and CDR2 is FNYEAQ in the germline V gene. The CDR3 sequence: CASSPKLSTLSGRYGNEQYF. In DNA, the CDR3 is TGTGCCAGCAGCCCCAAGCTTAGTACGTTATCCGGGAGATACGGGAACGAGCAGTACTTC.

This chain uses TRBV27 with TRBJ2-5, with D possibly being TRBD2 (6 bases). The CDR3 runs to 15 residues. Germline CDR1 and CDR2: MNHEY and SMNVEV (reference sequence). Deletions cut 4 bases from V and 6 bases from J, with 18 bases between. The CDR3 protein is CASSSYPSERKTQYF. DNA for the CDR3: TGTGCCAGCAGTTCCTATCCTAGCGAACGGAAGACCCAGTACTTC.